These T cell receptor beta chains were read from a single sample in a study of T-cell memory formation after mild COVID-19. A single record per CDR3 protein comes from TCRdb applying MiXCR to the 5' RACE reads. Of some 410,000 distinct CDR3 sequences in the sample, less than 25% are singletons; the top ten hold 13%. Sequenced sample: PBMCs or a T cell subset sorted from them (not recorded which). Receptors originate from an adult woman who had mild COVID-19 (a few samples of this study predate the infection). Cell type and time point are not known. Each CDR3 is given with its conserved first and last residue. D genes are given only for firm matches. Rows give clone size only sometimes, using once, few, many, or a class for an expanded clone.

size	J	D	V	DNA	CDR3
few	TRBJ2-5	NA	TRBV5-1	TGCGCCAGCAGCTTCGGAGATCAAGAGACCCAGTACTTC	CASSFGDQETQYF
NA	TRBJ1-2	NA	TRBV20-1	TGCAGTGCTAGAGAGGTCAGGGACATTAATGGCTACACCTTC	CSAREVRDINGYTF
few	TRBJ2-7	NA	TRBV6-5	TGTGCCAGCAGTTACTCGGGGGGAGCGAACGAGCAGTACTTC	CASSYSGGANEQYF
NA	TRBJ2-5	NA	TRBV5-1	TGCGCCAGCAGCTACAACCAAGAGACCCAGTACTTC	CASSYNQETQYF
NA	TRBJ1-5	NA	TRBV21-1	TGTGCCAGCAGTGTCGGGTTTCTCGGAGATCAGCCCCAGCATTTT	CASSVGFLGDQPQHF
NA	TRBJ1-5	NA	TRBV5-1	TGCGCCAGCAGCTTGGCCAGCGGCCAGCCCCAGCATTTT	CASSLASGQPQHF
NA	TRBJ2-1	TRBD2	TRBV4-2	TGTGCCAGCAGGGCCCTGACTAGCGGCAACTACAATGAGCAGTTCTTC	CASRALTSGNYNEQFF
few	TRBJ2-5	NA	TRBV20-1	TGCAGTGCTAGTCGGGCGACAGGACTTGAGAGTGAGACCCAGTACTTC	CSASRATGLESETQYF
NA	TRBJ2-7	NA	TRBV6-1	TGTGCCAGCAGTGAAGCCGGGGGGCTCCCCAACGAGCAGTACTTC	CASSEAGGLPNEQYF
NA	TRBJ2-7	NA	TRBV6-5	TGTGCCAGCAGTGCTGCCTGGCAGGGTACCTACGAGCAGTACTTC	CASSAAWQGTYEQYF
few	TRBJ2-2	NA	TRBV7-9	TGTGCCAGCAGCCGTTCGAGGACGGCCAACCTGAACACCGGGGAGCTGTTTTTT	CASSRSRTANLNTGELFF
few	TRBJ2-3	TRBD2	TRBV5-1	TGCGCCAGCAGCGAAAGCGGGGGGGCCCAAGATACGCAGTATTTT	CASSESGGAQDTQYF
many	TRBJ2-7	NA	TRBV9	TGTGCCAGCAGTCCGACCGGGACGCATGCTTCCGAGCAGTACTTC	CASSPTGTHASEQYF
NA	TRBJ1-5	NA	TRBV28	TGTGCCAGCAGCGGGATGGTGTTTAATAGCAATCAGCCCCAGCATTTT	CASSGMVFNSNQPQHF
few	TRBJ1-2	TRBD1	TRBV6-5	TGTGCCAGCAGTTACTCGAATTCAGGGGGGCACTATGGCTACACCTTC	CASSYSNSGGHYGYTF
NA	TRBJ2-7	NA	TRBV5-6	TGTGCCAGCAGCTTGGACAGGTGGGCCTACGAGCAGTACTTC	CASSLDRWAYEQYF
NA	TRBJ1-1	NA	TRBV12-3/TRBV12-4	TGTGCCAGCCGGACAGTGATGAACACTGAAGCTTTCTTT	CASRTVMNTEAFF
NA	TRBJ2-7	NA	TRBV6-2/TRBV6-3	TGTGCCAGCACCTTTCGAGGCTCCTACGAGCAGTACTTC	CASTFRGSYEQYF
NA	TRBJ2-1	NA	TRBV29-1	TGCAGCGTTGCAGCAGGGCCCAATGAGCAGTTCTTC	CSVAAGPNEQFF
NA	TRBJ2-1	NA	TRBV24-1	TGTGCCACCAGTCTGACAGGAAGCTCCTACAATGAGCAGTTCTTC	CATSLTGSSYNEQFF
many	TRBJ2-5	NA	TRBV9	TGTGCCAGCAGCGACTCGGGGGCGACCCGGGAGACCCAGTACTTC	CASSDSGATRETQYF
few	TRBJ1-2	NA	TRBV27	TGTGCCAGCAGTTTATCAGGGTCCTATGGCTACACCTTC	CASSLSGSYGYTF
NA	TRBJ1-2	TRBD1	TRBV14	TGTGCCAGCAGCCAAGACTCTACCGGGACAGGGATTGGCTACACCTTC	CASSQDSTGTGIGYTF
NA	TRBJ2-2	NA	TRBV12-3/TRBV12-4	TGTGCCAGCAGGGGGAGGGAGCTGTTTTTT	CASRGRELFF
NA	TRBJ2-2	NA	TRBV2	TGTGCCGGAACCCCGACAGCGAACACCGGGGAGCTGTTTTTT	CAGTPTANTGELFF
NA	TRBJ2-1	NA	TRBV15	TGTGCCACCAGCCCTGGGGGAGCAGACAATGAGCAGTTCTTC	CATSPGGADNEQFF
few	TRBJ1-2	NA	TRBV15	TGTGCCACCAGCAGAGATGGGGAAGGTGGCTACACCTTC	CATSRDGEGGYTF
NA	TRBJ1-5	NA	TRBV24-1	TGTGCCACCAGTGACAATGAACAGGTTGTAGGAAATCAGCCCCAGCATTTT	CATSDNEQVVGNQPQHF
NA	TRBJ1-1	TRBD1	TRBV5-1	TGCGCCAGCAGCACAGGGGATGGGAACACTGAAGCTTTCTTT	CASSTGDGNTEAFF
NA	TRBJ1-1	NA	TRBV7-8	TGTGCCAGCAGATTGCGGACGCTGCAGGAGGACACTGAAGCTTTCTTT	CASRLRTLQEDTEAFF
NA	TRBJ1-1	NA	TRBV12-5	TGTGCTAGTGGTTTGGGCACAGGGCGAGCTTTCTTT	CASGLGTGRAFF
few	TRBJ1-4	NA	TRBV19	TGTGCCAGTAGTGTGGGACGGACTAATGAAAAACTGTTTTTT	CASSVGRTNEKLFF
NA	TRBJ2-7	TRBD2	TRBV5-1	TGCGCCAGCAGCTCCCGGCGGACTAGCGGGGGGCCTCTTGGTGGCGAGCAGTACTTC	CASSSRRTSGGPLGGEQYF
few	TRBJ1-2	NA	TRBV24-1	TGTGCCACCAGTGACGAGGGATATGGCTACACCTTC	CATSDEGYGYTF
NA	TRBJ2-2	TRBD2	TRBV5-1	TGCGCCAGCAGCTTTAGCCAGGTGACTAGCGGGAGCACCGGGGAGCTGTTTTTT	CASSFSQVTSGSTGELFF
NA	TRBJ2-3	NA	TRBV11-2	TGTGCCAGCAGCCATGGTTATAAGGATACGCAGTATTTT	CASSHGYKDTQYF